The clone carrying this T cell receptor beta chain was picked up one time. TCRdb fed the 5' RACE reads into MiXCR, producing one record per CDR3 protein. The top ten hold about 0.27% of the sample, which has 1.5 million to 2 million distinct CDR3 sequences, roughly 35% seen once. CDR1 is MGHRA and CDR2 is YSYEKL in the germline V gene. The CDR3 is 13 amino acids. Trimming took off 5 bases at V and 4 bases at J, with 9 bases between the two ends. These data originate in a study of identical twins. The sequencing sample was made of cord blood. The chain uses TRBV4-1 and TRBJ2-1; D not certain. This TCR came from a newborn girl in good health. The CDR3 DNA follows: TGCGCCAGCAGCTCGAGCTGGTACAATGAGCAGTTCTTC. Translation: CASSSSWYNEQFF.